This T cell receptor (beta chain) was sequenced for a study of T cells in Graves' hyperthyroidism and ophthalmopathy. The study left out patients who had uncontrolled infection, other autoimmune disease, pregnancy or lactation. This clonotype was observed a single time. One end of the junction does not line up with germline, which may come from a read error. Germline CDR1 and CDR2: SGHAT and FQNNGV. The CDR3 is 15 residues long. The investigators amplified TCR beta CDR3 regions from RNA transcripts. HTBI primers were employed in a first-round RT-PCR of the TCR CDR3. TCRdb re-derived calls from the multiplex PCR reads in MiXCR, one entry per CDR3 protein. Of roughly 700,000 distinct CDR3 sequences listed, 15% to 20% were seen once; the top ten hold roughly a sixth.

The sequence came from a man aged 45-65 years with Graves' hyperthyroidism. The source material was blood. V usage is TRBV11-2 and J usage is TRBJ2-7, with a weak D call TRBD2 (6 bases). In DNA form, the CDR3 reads TGCGCCAGCAGCCAAGATCGGGGGAGCGGAATCGAGCAGTACTTC. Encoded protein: CASSQDRGSGIEQYF. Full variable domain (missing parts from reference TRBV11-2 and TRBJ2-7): EAGVAQSPRYKIIEKRQSVAFWCNPISGHATLYWYQQILGQGPKLLIQFQNNGVVDDSQLPKDRFSAERLKGVDSTLKIQPAKLEDSAVYLCASSQDRGSGIEQYFGPGTRLTVT.